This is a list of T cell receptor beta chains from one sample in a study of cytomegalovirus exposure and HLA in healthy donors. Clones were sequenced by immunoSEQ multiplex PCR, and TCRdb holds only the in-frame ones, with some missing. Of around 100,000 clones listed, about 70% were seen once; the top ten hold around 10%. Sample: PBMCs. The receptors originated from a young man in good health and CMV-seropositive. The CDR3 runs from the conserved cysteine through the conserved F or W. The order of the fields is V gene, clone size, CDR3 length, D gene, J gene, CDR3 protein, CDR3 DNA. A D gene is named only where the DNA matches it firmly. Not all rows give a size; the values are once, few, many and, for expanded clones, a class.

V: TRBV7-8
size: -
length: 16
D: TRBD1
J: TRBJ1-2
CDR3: CASSLDRAQALSSYTF
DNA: TGTGCCAGCAGCTTGGACAGGGCTCAAGCTCTAAGTAGCTACACCTTC

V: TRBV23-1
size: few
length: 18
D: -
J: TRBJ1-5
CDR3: CASSQSGGTLEGNQPQHF
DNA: TGCGCCAGCAGTCAATCGGGGGGGACCCTCGAAGGCAATCAGCCCCAGCATTTT

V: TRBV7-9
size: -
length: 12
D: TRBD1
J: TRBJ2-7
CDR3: CASSYDRGAPVF
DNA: TGTGCCAGCAGCTACGACAGGGGGGCGCCGGTCTTC

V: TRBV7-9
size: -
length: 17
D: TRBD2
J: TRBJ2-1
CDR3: CVSSDRTSGSSYNEQFF
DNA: TGTGTCAGCAGCGACCGGACTAGCGGGAGCTCCTACAATGAGCAGTTCTTC

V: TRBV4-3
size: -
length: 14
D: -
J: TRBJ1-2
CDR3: CASSQEPGGYGYTF
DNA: TGCGCCAGCAGCCAAGAGCCAGGAGGCTATGGCTACACCTTC

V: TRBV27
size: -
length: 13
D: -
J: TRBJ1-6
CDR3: CASSGGAYSPLHF
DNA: TGTGCCAGTAGTGGGGGGGCCTACTCACCCCTCCACTTT

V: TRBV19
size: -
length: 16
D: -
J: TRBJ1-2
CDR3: CASSLPDRKSNYGYTF
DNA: TGTGCCAGTAGTCTGCCCGACAGGAAATCTAACTATGGCTACACCTTC

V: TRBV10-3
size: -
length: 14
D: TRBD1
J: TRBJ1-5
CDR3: CAISEQGGNQPQHF
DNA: TGTGCCATCAGTGAGCAGGGGGGCAATCAGCCCCAGCATTTT

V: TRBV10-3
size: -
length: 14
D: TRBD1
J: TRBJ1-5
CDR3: CAISGGQGGQPQHF
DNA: TGTGCCATCAGTGGAGGACAGGGTGGACAGCCCCAGCATTTT

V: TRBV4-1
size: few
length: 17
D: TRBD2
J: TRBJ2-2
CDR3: CASSQDWREGGTGELFF
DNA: TGCGCCAGCAGCCAAGACTGGCGGGAGGGCGGGACCGGGGAGCTGTTTTTT

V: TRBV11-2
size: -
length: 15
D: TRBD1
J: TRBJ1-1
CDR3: CASRPETGSYTEAFF
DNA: TGTGCCAGCAGACCTGAGACAGGGTCGTACACTGAAGCTTTCTTT

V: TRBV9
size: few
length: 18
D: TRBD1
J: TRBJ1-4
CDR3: CASSVGRRGRGANEKLFF
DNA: TGTGCCAGCAGCGTAGGACGGAGGGGGCGAGGGGCTAATGAAAAACTGTTTTTT

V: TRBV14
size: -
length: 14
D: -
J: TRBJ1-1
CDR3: CASNRRGGNTEAFF
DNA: TGTGCCAGCAACCGGAGGGGTGGGAACACTGAAGCTTTCTTT

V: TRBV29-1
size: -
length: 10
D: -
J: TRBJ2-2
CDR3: CSALTGELFF
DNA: TGCAGCGCCCTCACCGGGGAGCTGTTTTTT

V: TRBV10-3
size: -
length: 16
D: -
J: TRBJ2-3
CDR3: CAISEARGLPPDTQYF
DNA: TGTGCCATCAGCGAGGCCCGGGGACTCCCACCAGATACGCAGTATTTT

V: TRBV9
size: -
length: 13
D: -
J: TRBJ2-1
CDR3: CASSVGRDNEQFF
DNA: TGTGCCAGCAGCGTAGGGCGGGACAATGAGCAGTTCTTC

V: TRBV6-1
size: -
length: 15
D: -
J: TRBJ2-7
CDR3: CASTLGGGPSYEQYF
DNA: TGTGCCAGCACTCTAGGGGGGGGGCCCTCCTACGAGCAGTACTTC

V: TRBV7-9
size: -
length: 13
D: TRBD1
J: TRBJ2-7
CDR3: CASSLGQGAEQYF
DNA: TGTGCCAGCAGCCTGGGACAGGGGGCAGAACAGTACTTC

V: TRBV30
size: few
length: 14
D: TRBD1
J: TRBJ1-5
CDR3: CAWRDGQGNQPQHF
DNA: TGTGCCTGGAGAGACGGACAGGGTAATCAGCCCCAGCATTTT

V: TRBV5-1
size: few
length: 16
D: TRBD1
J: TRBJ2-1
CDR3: CASSLMAGGTTGEQFF
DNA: TGCGCCAGCAGCTTGATGGCAGGGGGCACGACAGGTGAGCAGTTCTTC

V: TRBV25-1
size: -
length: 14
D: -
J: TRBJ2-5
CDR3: CASGPGQHQETQYF
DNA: TGTGCCAGCGGCCCCGGACAGCATCAAGAGACCCAGTACTTC

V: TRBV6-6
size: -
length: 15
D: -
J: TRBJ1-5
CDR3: CASSPRREGNQPQHF
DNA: TGTGCCAGCAGCCCGCGGCGGGAGGGCAATCAGCCCCAGCATTTT

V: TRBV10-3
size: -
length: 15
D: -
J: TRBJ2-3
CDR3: CAIRPGQTSTDTQYF
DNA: TGTGCCATCAGGCCCGGACAGACCAGCACAGATACGCAGTATTTT

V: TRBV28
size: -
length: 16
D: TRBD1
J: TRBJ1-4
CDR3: CASSSPHRGHAGKLFF
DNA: TGTGCCAGCAGTTCCCCCCACAGGGGACACGCCGGGAAACTGTTTTTT

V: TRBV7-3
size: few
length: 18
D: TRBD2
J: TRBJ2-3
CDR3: CASSLGLAGGPGTDTQYF
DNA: TGTGCCAGCAGCTTAGGCCTAGCGGGAGGGCCCGGGACAGATACGCAGTATTTT

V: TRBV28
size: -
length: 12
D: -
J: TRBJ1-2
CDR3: CASSEGVGDYTF
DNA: TGTGCCAGCAGTGAGGGGGTGGGGGACTACACCTTC

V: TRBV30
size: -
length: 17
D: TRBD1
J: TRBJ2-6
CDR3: CAWSMGQGAQGANVLTF
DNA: TGTGCCTGGAGTATGGGACAGGGGGCGCAGGGGGCCAACGTCCTGACTTTC

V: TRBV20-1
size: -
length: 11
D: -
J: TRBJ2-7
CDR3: CSASSPYEQYF
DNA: TGCAGTGCTAGCTCCCCCTACGAGCAGTACTTC

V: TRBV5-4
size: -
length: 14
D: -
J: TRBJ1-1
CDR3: CASSLDSLNTEAFF
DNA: TGTGCCAGCAGCTTGGACAGTCTGAACACTGAAGCTTTCTTT

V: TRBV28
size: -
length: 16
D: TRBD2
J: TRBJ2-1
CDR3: CASLLAEVSSYNEQFF
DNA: TGTGCCAGCCTACTAGCGGAGGTGAGCTCCTACAATGAGCAGTTCTTC

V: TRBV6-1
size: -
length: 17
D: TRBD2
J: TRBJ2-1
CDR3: CASSETERGGRWNEQFF
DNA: TGTGCCAGCAGTGAAACGGAGCGGGGGGGCCGGTGGAATGAGCAGTTCTTC

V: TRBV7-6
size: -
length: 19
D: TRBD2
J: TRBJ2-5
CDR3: CASSLLGLAGPLGQETQYF
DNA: TGTGCCAGCAGCTTACTGGGACTAGCGGGACCCCTTGGACAAGAGACCCAGTACTTC

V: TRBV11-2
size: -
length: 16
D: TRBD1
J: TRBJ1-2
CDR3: CASSASGDRGDYGYTF
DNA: TGTGCCAGCAGCGCTAGCGGGGACAGGGGAGACTATGGCTACACCTTC

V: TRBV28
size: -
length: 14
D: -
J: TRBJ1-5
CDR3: CASSFQAGYQPQHF
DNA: TGTGCCAGCAGTTTCCAGGCGGGGTATCAGCCCCAGCATTTT

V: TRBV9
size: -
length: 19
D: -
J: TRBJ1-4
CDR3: CASSARSMDNNREREKLFF
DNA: TGTGCCAGCAGCGCCAGATCGATGGACAATAACAGGGAACGGGAAAAACTGTTTTTT

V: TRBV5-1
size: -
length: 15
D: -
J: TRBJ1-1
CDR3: CASSLGEGPPDEAFF
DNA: TGCGCCAGCAGCTTGGGGGAGGGGCCCCCCGACGAAGCTTTCTTT

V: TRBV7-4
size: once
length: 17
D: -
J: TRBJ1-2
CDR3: CASSLGAGAFSKSGYTF
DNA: TGTGCCAGCAGTTTGGGCGCAGGGGCCTTCTCCAAGTCTGGCTACACCTTC

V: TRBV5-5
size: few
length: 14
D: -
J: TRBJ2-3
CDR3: CASSLDRPTDTQYF
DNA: TGTGCCAGCAGCTTGGACAGGCCCACAGATACGCAGTATTTT

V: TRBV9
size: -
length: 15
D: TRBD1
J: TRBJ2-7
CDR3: CASSVGGQGPYEQYF
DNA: TGTGCCAGCAGCGTAGGGGGACAGGGACCCTACGAGCAGTACTTC

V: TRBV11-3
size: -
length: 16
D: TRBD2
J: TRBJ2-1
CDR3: CASSPPGLAHYNEQFF
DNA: TGTGCCAGCAGCCCTCCGGGACTAGCGCACTACAATGAGCAGTTCTTC

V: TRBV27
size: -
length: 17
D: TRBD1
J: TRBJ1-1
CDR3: CASSSTGTGGGGTEAFF
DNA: TGTGCCAGCAGCTCGACCGGGACAGGGGGCGGAGGCACTGAAGCTTTCTTT

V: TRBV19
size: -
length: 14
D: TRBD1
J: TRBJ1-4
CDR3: CASSMAGGTEKLFF
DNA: TGTGCCAGTAGTATGGCAGGGGGCACTGAAAAACTGTTTTTT

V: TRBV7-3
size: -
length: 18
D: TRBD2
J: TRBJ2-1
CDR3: CASSLLPLAGGSYNEQFF
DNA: TGTGCCAGCAGCTTACTCCCCCTAGCGGGAGGCTCCTACAATGAGCAGTTCTTC

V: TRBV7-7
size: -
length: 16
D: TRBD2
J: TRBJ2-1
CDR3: CASSSRLAGGLDEQFF
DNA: TGTGCTAGCAGCTCCCGACTAGCGGGAGGTTTAGATGAGCAGTTCTTC

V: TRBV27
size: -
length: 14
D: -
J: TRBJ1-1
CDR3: CASSPVGHTTEAFF
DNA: TGTGCCAGCAGCCCAGTTGGGCATACGACTGAAGCTTTCTTT

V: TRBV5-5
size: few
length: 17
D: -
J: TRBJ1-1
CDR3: CASSLWPHGHVNTEAFF
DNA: TGTGCCAGCAGCTTGTGGCCCCACGGACACGTGAACACTGAAGCTTTCTTT

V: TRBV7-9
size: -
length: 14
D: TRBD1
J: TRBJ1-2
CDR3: CASSNPGQLYGYTF
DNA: TGTGCCAGCAGCAACCCGGGACAGCTCTATGGCTACACCTTC